The 7 T cell receptor beta chains below were found in one sample sequenced in a study of blood T cells in healthy people across ages. Next came a second PCR, run for about 6 to 12 cycles, which used a sample-barcoded 5' primer along with a J-beta primer mix. Each CDR3 protein gets one entry after TCRdb re-called the 5' RACE reads with MiXCR. The sample includes fewer than 2,000,000 distinct CDR3 sequences, around 35% seen only once; the top ten take around 10%. Sample: blood. All receptors come from a woman in her thirties in good health.

V is TRBV5-1 and J is TRBJ1-1; no definite D call. Germline assignment: CDR1 SGHRS and CDR2 YFSETQ. The CDR3 length is 14 residues. The V and J ends lost 1 base and 1 base respectively, with 8 bases between them. The CDR3: CASSLTTSNTEAFF. The DNA for the CDR3 is TGCGCCAGCAGCTTGACAACCTCGAACACTGAAGCTTTCTTT. Variable domain in full (rest from reference TRBV5-1 and TRBJ1-1): KAGVTQTPRYLIKTRGQQVTLSCSPISGHRSVSWYQQTPGQGLQFLFEYFSETQRNKGNFPGRFSGRQFSNSRSEMNVSTLELGDSALYLCASSLTTSNTEAFFGQGTRLTVV.

The gene calls are TRBV6-5 and TRBJ2-1; 10 nucleotides agree with TRBD2. V trimming: 2 bases; J trimming: 2 bases; junction bases outside the gene matches: 3. The CDR3 totals 16 residues. CDR1 and CDR2 (germline): MNHEY, SVGAGI. CDR3 amino acids: CASSYGSGRAYNEQFF. CDR3 in DNA: TGTGCCAGCAGTTACGGGAGCGGGAGGGCCTACAATGAGCAGTTCTTC.

This chain links TRBV27 with TRBJ1-4; D remains unclear. This CDR3 has 14 residues. From germline, CDR1 is MNHEY and CDR2 SMNVEV (reference sequence). The CDR3 protein is CASGSTALGEKLFF. Written as DNA, the CDR3 is TGTGCTAGCGGATCAACGGCTTTGGGCGAAAAACTGTTTTTT.

The V gene is TRBV10-3, the J gene TRBJ2-3; TRBD1 matches at 8 bases. Germline V gene lookup returns CDR1 ENHRY and CDR2 SYGVKD. This CDR3 comprises 16 residues. J was trimmed by 7 bases and V by 0 bases; bases with no gene match: 9. This CDR3 is CAISESGRGRANTQYF. For the CDR3, the DNA is TGTGCCATCAGTGAGTCTGGCAGGGGGCGCGCAAATACGCAGTATTTT.

The CDR3 DNA is TGTGCCAGCAGCCACCTTGTGTCTACGGCAACCCAGTACTTC. This sequence encodes CASSHLVSTATQYF. The V gene is TRBV11-2, the J gene TRBJ2-5, with no clear D. The germline V and J ends were trimmed by 5 bases and 8 bases, with 18 bases remaining between them. The V gene's germline CDR1 is SGHAT and CDR2 FQNNGV. The length of the CDR3 is 14 residues. Drawing the rest from reference TRBV11-2 and TRBJ2-5, the complete variable domain is EAGVAQSPRYKIIEKRQSVAFWCNPISGHATLYWYQQILGQGPKLLIQFQNNGVVDDSQLPKDRFSAERLKGVDSTLKIQPAKLEDSAVYLCASSHLVSTATQYFGPGTRLLVL.

This clonotype came up a few times. V is TRBV30 and J is TRBJ1-2, with 7 bases that match TRBD1. The V and J ends lost 3 bases and 0 bases, in that order; junction bases with no gene match: 13. There are 17 residues in the CDR3. Germline-derived CDR1 and CDR2 are GTSNPN and SVGIG (reference sequence). In DNA form, the CDR3 reads TGTGCCTGGAGCCTAGTCAGGGGAGGGGGCCCTAACTATGGCTACACCTTC. This encodes CAWSLVRGGGPNYGYTF.

The rearrangement uses TRBV3-1 and TRBJ2-1, with D possibly matching TRBD2 (6 bases). Trimming removed 4 bases at V and 14 bases at J, with 15 bases between. Per germline, CDR1 LGHDT and CDR2 YNNKEL (reference sequence). This CDR3 has 12 residues. Here the CDR3 reads CASSRTGTGEFF. The CDR3 bases are TGTGCCAGCAGCCGCACCGGGACTGGGGAGTTCTTC.